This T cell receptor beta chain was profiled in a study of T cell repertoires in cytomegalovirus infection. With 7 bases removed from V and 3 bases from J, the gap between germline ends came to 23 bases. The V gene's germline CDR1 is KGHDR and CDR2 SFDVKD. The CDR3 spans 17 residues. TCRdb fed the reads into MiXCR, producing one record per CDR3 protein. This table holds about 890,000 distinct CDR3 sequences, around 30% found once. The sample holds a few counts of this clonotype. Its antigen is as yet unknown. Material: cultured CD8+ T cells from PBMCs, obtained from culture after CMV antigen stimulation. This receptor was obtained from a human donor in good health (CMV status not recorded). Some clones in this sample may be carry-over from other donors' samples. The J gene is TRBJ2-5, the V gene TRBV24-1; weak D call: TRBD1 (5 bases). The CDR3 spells CATSIPLSLGREETQYF. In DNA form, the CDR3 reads TGTGCCACCAGCATACCTCTGTCCTTGGGGCGAGAAGAGACCCAGTACTTC.